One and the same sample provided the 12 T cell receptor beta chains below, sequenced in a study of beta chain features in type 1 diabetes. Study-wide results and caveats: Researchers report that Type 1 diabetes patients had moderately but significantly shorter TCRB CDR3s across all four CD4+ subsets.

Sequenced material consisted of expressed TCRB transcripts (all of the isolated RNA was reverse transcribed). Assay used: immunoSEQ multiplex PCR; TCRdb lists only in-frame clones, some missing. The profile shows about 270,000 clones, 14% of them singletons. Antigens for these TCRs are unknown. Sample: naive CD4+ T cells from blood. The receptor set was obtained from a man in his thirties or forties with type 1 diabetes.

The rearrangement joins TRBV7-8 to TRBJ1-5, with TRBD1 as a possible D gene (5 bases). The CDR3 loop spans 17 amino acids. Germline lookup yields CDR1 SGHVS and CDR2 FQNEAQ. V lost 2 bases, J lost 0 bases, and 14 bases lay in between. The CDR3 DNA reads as TGTGCCAGCAGCTTATCTCGACAGTCCTTTAGCAATCAGCCCCAGCATTTT. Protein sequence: CASSLSRQSFSNQPQHF.

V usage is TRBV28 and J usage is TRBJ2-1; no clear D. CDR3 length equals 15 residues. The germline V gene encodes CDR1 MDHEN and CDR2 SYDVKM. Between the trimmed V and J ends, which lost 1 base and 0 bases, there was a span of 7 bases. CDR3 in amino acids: CASSLFPDSYNEQFF. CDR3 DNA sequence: TGTGCCAGCAGTTTATTCCCAGACTCCTACAATGAGCAGTTCTTC.

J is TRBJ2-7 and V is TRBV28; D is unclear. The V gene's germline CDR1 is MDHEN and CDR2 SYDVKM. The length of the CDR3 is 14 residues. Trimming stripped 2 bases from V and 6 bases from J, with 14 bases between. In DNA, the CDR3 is TGTGCCAGCAGTTTACTTCCTAGTATGCGCGAGCAGTACTTC. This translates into CASSLLPSMREQYF.

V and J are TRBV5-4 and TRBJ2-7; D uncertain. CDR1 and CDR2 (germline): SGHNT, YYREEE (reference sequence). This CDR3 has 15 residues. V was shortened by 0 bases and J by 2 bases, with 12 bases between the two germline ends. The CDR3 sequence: CASSLGVTVAYEQYF. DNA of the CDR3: TGTGCCAGCAGCTTGGGAGTGACTGTTGCCTACGAGCAGTACTTC.

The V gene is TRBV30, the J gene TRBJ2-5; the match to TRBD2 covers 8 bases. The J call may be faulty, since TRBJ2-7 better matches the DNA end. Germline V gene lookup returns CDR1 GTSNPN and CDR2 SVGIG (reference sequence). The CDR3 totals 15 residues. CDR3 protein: CAWSRELAATAEQYF. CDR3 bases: TGTGCCTGGAGTCGGGAACTAGCGGCCACCGCCGAGCAGTACTTC.

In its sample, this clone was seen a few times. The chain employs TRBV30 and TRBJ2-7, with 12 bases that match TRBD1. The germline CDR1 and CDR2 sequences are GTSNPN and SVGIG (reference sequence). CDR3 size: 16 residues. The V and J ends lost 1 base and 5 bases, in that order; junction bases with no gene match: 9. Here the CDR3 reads CAWSALPGQGAHEQYF. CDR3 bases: TGTGCCTGGAGTGCCCTACCGGGACAGGGGGCCCACGAGCAGTACTTC.

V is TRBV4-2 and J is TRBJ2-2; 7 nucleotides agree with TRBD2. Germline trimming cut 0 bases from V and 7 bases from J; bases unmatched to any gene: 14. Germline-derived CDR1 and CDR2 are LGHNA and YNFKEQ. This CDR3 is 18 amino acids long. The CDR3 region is CASSQESAGGSIIGELFF. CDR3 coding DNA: TGTGCCAGCAGCCAAGAATCGGCTGGCGGGAGTATTATCGGGGAGCTGTTTTTT.

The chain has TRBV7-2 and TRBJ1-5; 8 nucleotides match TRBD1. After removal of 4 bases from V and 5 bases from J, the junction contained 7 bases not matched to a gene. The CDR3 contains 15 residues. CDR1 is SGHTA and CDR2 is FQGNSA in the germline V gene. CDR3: CASSYGTGMHQPQHF. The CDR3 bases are TGTGCCAGCAGCTACGGGACAGGTATGCATCAGCCCCAGCATTTT.

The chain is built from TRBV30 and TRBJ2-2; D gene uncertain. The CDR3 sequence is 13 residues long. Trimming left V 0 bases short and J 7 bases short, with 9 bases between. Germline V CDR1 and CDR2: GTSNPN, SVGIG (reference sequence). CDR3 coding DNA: TGTGCCTGGAGTGTAAATATGCGCGGGGAGCTGTTTTTT. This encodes CAWSVNMRGELFF.

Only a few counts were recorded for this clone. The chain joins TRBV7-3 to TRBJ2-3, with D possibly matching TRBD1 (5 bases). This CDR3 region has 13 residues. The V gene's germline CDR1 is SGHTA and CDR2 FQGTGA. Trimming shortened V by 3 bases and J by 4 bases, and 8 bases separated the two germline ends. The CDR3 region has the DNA TGTGCCAGCAGCTTCCAGGGCCCAGATACGCAGTATTTT. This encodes CASSFQGPDTQYF. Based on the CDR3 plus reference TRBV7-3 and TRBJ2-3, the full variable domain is GAGVSQTPSNKVTEKGKYVELRCDPISGHTALYWYRQSLGQGPEFLIYFQGTGAADDSGLPNDRFFAVRPEGSVSTLKIQRTERGDSAVYLCASSFQGPDTQYFGPGTRLTVL.

The CDR3 DNA sequence: TGCAGCGTTGAAGGGTCCGGGACTAGCGGAGGGCAAGAGCAGTTCTTC. Translating gives CSVEGSGTSGGQEQFF. The chain links TRBV29-1 to TRBJ2-1; 11 nucleotides agree with TRBD2. Germline loops: CDR1 SQVTM, CDR2 ANQGSEA. The CDR3 loop spans 16 amino acids. With 1 base clipped from V and 10 bases from J, the junction kept 12 bases outside the gene matches.

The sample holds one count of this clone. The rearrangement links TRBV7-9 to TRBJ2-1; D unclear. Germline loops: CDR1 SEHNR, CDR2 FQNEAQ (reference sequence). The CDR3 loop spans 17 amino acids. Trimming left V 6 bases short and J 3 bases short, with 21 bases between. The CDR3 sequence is CASRVLEISGFYNEQFF. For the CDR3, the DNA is TGTGCCAGCAGGGTCCTGGAGATCAGTGGCTTCTACAATGAGCAGTTCTTC.